This section outlines one T cell receptor (beta chain) sequence together with its context. Its antigen is unidentified. CDR1 ENHRY and CDR2 SYGVKD come from the germline V gene. The CDR3 runs 16 residues. V lost 4 bases to trimming and J lost 6 bases, with 21 bases between them. Sequenced by immunoSEQ multiplex PCR; TCRdb stores in-frame clones only, minus some. The data contain about 47,000 clones, 70% to 80% of them singletons. Documented time point: cycle 4 day 1 (C4D1), after less than 7 weeks of nivolumab. Each patient's relapse followed autologous stem cell transplantation, and brentuximab vedotin exposure varied. The data were taken from a study of PD-1 blockade in classical Hodgkin lymphoma. Study details: Intravenous infusions of nivolumab 3 mg/kg reached patients every 2 weeks. Overall study findings and caveats: Newly diagnosed patients were reported to exhibit reduced baseline TCR diversity relative to healthy donors. Repertoires differed for reasons still undefined, possibly disease activity or prior therapy. Prior to therapy, complete responders displayed diversity much like that of newly diagnosed patients.

The sample was peripheral blood mononuclear cells (PBMCs), taken before the fourth cycle of nivolumab. This receptor was obtained from a human donor with classical Hodgkin lymphoma. The genes are TRBV10-3 and TRBJ1-2; D possibly corresponds to TRBD1 (6 bases). The CDR3: CAISAPTRGGDHGYTF. The CDR3 DNA reads TGTGCCATCAGTGCCCCCACAAGAGGGGGGGATCATGGCTACACCTTC.